One and the same sample provided the 21 T cell receptor beta chains below, sequenced in a study of blood T cell repertoires in COVID-19. Clones were read by immunoSEQ multiplex PCR, and TCRdb kept only the in-frame ones, dropping some. The data show about 160,000 clones, roughly 90% seen once. Sequencing was done on a sample of peripheral blood. These receptors were obtained from a man aged 60 to 75 with acute or convalescent COVID-19.

J is TRBJ2-5 and V is TRBV30, with TRBD1 matching 9 bases. This CDR3 has 14 residues. The J segment lost 2 bases and the V segment lost 4 bases, leaving 5 bases of the junction unmatched. Germline assignment: CDR1 GTSNPN and CDR2 SVGIG (reference sequence). Written as DNA, the CDR3 is TGTGCCTGGACCCCGGGACAGGGTCAAGAGACCCAGTACTTC. This translates into CAWTPGQGQETQYF.

This rearrangement joins TRBV6-2 or TRBV6-3 to TRBJ2-2; possible D gene TRBD1, 5 bases. CDR3 length: 15 amino acids. V was shortened by 0 bases and J by 3 bases, with 8 bases between the two germline ends. From germline, CDR1 is MNHEY and CDR2 SVGEGT. DNA of the CDR3: TGTGCCAGCAGTTACTCCGGCAGGGACACCGGGGAGCTGTTTTTT. This codes for CASSYSGRDTGELFF.

The genes are TRBV5-1 and TRBJ1-6; tentatively, D is TRBD1 (5 bases). The CDR3 sequence is 16 residues long. Germline V gene lookup returns CDR1 SGHRS and CDR2 YFSETQ. Trimming took 2 bases from V and 6 from J, leaving 15 bases between them. CDR3 amino acids: CASSLTPIDSNSPLHF. DNA of the CDR3: TGCGCCAGCAGCTTAACCCCCATCGACAGTAATTCACCCCTCCACTTT.

The genes are TRBV21-1 and TRBJ1-2; the DNA was not compared with TRBD1, the D call given in the table. TRBV21-1 is an annotated pseudogene. The CDR3 length is 15 residues. In DNA, the CDR3 is TGTGCCAGCAGCAAAGGACAGTTTATTAACTATGGCTACACCTTC. Its protein is CASSKGQFINYGYTF.

The V gene is TRBV3-1 (or the pseudogene TRBV3-2), the J gene TRBJ2-5, with D possibly matching TRBD2 (6 bases). The CDR3 is 15 amino acids. Germline V lookup: CDR1 LGHDT, CDR2 YNNKEL (reference sequence). V dropped 4 bases and J dropped 4 bases, with 16 bases sitting between them. In nucleotides, the CDR3 is TGTGCCAGCAGCCGGAGGGCCCGAAAAGGAGAGACCCAGTACTTC. Its protein product is CASSRRARKGETQYF.

This clone was picked up one time. V is TRBV6-5 and J is TRBJ2-2, with 7 bases lining up with TRBD1. Trimming cost V 6 bases and J 4 bases; bases outside gene matches: 8. Germline-derived CDR1 and CDR2 are MNHEY and SVGAGI. The CDR3 consists of 15 residues. The CDR3 DNA reads TGTGCCAGCAGCTACAGGGGCCCGGGCACCGGGGAGCTGTTTTTT. This gives the protein CASSYRGPGTGELFF.

The chain is built from TRBV7-2 and TRBJ2-7, with D maybe TRBD1 (6 bases). Germline V gene lookup returns CDR1 SGHTA and CDR2 FQGNSA. The CDR3 totals 15 residues. With 3 bases removed from V and 3 bases from J, the gap between germline ends came to 15 bases. The CDR3 bases are TGTGCCAGCAGCTTTTCGACAGGAAGAGACTACGAGCAGTACTTC. Its translation is CASSFSTGRDYEQYF. Full variable domain (rest looked up from reference TRBV7-2 and TRBJ2-7): GAGVSQSPSNKVTEKGKDVELRCDPISGHTALYWYRQSLGQGLEFLIYFQGNSAPDKSGLPSDRFSAERTGGSVSTLTIQRTQQEDSAVYLCASSFSTGRDYEQYFGPGTRLTVT.

The chain employs TRBV10-3 and TRBJ1-1, with D perhaps matching TRBD1 (6 bases). The germline V gene has CDR1 ENHRY and CDR2 SYGVKD. Trimming removed 4 bases at V and 4 bases at J, with 10 bases between. The CDR3 runs to 13 residues. The CDR3, as DNA: TGTGCCATCAGTGTAACAGGGAGCACTGAAGCTTTCTTT. Amino acids: CAISVTGSTEAFF.

The gene calls are TRBV6-5 and TRBJ1-6; tentatively, D is TRBD1 (5 bases). The CDR3 covers 14 residues. With 9 bases removed from V and 7 bases from J, the gap between germline ends came to 16 bases. CDR1 and CDR2 from the germline V gene are MNHEY and SVGAGI. The chain's CDR3 is CASSGGGGNSPLHF. In DNA form, the CDR3 reads TGTGCCAGTTCGGGTGGGGGAGGGAATTCACCCCTCCACTTT.

J is TRBJ2-3 and V is TRBV19; 8 nucleotides agree with TRBD2. CDR1 and CDR2 from the germline V gene are LNHDA and SQIVND (reference sequence). The CDR3 covers 19 residues. The V and J ends lost 3 bases and 2 bases, in that order; junction bases with no gene match: 16. This CDR3 is CASSILVVGGARFTDTQYF. CDR3 in DNA: TGTGCCAGTAGTATTCTGGTGGTCGGGGGGGCCAGGTTCACAGATACGCAGTATTTT.

This chain connects TRBV2 to TRBJ1-1; the D is unclear. Germline CDR1 and CDR2: SNHLY and FYNNEI. The V end lost 4 bases, the J end lost 2 bases, and 8 bases lay between the germline ends. This CDR3 has 13 amino acids. CDR3 bases: TGTGCCAGCAGTGGTCAATTTAACACTGAAGCTTTCTTT. Its translation: CASSGQFNTEAFF.

The V gene is TRBV10-3, the J gene TRBJ1-5; D may be TRBD1 (6 bases). The CDR3 length is 14 residues. Trimming took off 3 bases at V and 0 bases at J, with 6 bases between the two ends. Germline V gene lookup returns CDR1 ENHRY and CDR2 SYGVKD. CDR3: CAISEQGSNQPQHF. In nucleotides, the CDR3 is TGTGCCATCAGTGAACAGGGTAGCAATCAGCCCCAGCATTTT.

This clone was seen more than once but under ten times. This sequence joins TRBV29-1 and TRBJ2-4; 12 bases fit TRBD1. Germline CDR1 reads SQVTM; CDR2 reads ANQGSEA. The CDR3 consists of 14 residues. V dropped 4 bases and J dropped 10; count of bases not matched to a gene: 8. CDR3 region: CSVVRDRGPIIQYF. The CDR3 DNA sequence: TGCAGCGTTGTCCGGGACAGGGGGCCGATTATTCAGTACTTC.

This chain connects TRBV12-5 to TRBJ1-2; D gene ambiguous. The CDR3 has 13 amino acids. Trimming cost V 5 bases and J 1 base, with 8 bases left between them. From germline, CDR1 is LGHNT and CDR2 FRNRAP. CDR3: CASGIQVNYGYTF. Here the CDR3 DNA reads TGTGCTAGTGGTATACAAGTTAACTATGGCTACACCTTC.

This rearrangement joins TRBV19 to TRBJ1-1; D perhaps matches TRBD1 (5 bases). The ends were cut back, 5 bases at V and 3 bases at J, with 13 bases in the middle. This CDR3 region has 14 residues. Germline lookup yields CDR1 LNHDA and CDR2 SQIVND (reference sequence). The CDR3 coding sequence is TGTGCCAGTAGTTTCAGGGAGGGATACACTGAAGCTTTCTTT. Its protein is CASSFREGYTEAFF.

The V call is TRBV18, the J call TRBJ1-1, with 9 bases lining up with TRBD1. CDR1 and CDR2 from the germline V gene are KGHSH and LQKENI. This CDR3 has 15 amino acids. With V trimmed by 6 bases and J by 5 bases, 10 bases remained unmatched. The CDR3 nucleotides are TGTGCCAGCTCGCCGCCACAGGGGGCGCGGACTGAAGCTTTCTTT. It is translated as CASSPPQGARTEAFF.

For the CDR3, the DNA is TGTGCCAGCAGCCCCAGGGTGGGCGAAGCTTTCTTT. Its protein product is CASSPRVGEAFF. The chain combines TRBV13 with TRBJ1-1; tentatively, D is TRBD1 (5 bases). The V end lost 5 bases, the J end lost 8 bases, and 12 bases lay between the germline ends. The CDR3 is 12 amino acids. Per the germline V gene, CDR1 is PRHDT and CDR2 is FYEKMQ (reference sequence).

This chain connects TRBV5-4 to TRBJ1-2; no firm D call. Trimming left V 1 base short and J 6 bases short, with 13 bases between. CDR1 is SGHNT and CDR2 is YYREEE in the germline V gene (reference sequence). This CDR3 has 14 residues. The CDR3 nucleotides are TGTGCCAGCAGCTTGAGTCAGGTGTCCCATGGCTACACCTTC. This codes for CASSLSQVSHGYTF.

The count of this clone is one. This chain connects TRBV11-2 to TRBJ2-2, with 8 nucleotides matching TRBD1. V lost 5 bases, J lost 6 bases, and 8 bases stayed unmatched. The CDR3 spans 15 residues. From germline, CDR1 is SGHAT and CDR2 FQNNGV. In nucleotides, the CDR3 is TGTGCCAGCAGCCCAAGCGGCAGGGGGCCCGGGGAGCTGTTTTTT. It is translated as CASSPSGRGPGELFF.

J is TRBJ2-3 and V is TRBV19; 10 bases are shared with TRBD1. CDR3 length equals 15 residues. V was pared by 5 bases and J by 1 base, with 3 bases of the junction left unmatched. Germline loops: CDR1 LNHDA, CDR2 SQIVND (reference sequence). CDR3 residues: CASSAGQGRTDTQYF. CDR3 DNA sequence: TGTGCCAGTAGTGCGGGACAGGGGCGCACAGATACGCAGTATTTT.

As to this clone: The sample contains more than one DNA sequence encoding this CDR3. The V gene is TRBV19, the J gene TRBJ2-7; 9 bases align to TRBD1. The V and J ends lost 5 bases and 2 bases, in that order; junction bases with no gene match: 4. CDR3 length: 14 residues. Looked up from germline, CDR1 is LNHDA and CDR2 is SQIVND (reference sequence). Here the CDR3 reads CASSPGQGAYEQYF. The CDR3 nucleotides read TGTGCCAGTAGTCCGGGACAGGGAGCCTACGAGCAGTACTTC.